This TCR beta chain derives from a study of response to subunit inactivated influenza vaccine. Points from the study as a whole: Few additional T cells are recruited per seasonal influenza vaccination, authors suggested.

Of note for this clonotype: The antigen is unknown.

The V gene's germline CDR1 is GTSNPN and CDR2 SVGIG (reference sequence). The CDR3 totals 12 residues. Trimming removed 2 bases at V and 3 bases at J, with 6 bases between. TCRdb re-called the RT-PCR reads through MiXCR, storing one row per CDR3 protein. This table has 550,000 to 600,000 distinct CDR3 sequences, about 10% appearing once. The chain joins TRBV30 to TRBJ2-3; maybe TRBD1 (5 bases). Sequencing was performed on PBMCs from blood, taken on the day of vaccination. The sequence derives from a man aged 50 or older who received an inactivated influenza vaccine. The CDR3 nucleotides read TGTGCCTGGAGTTCAGGGACAGATACGCAGTATTTT. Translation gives CAWSSGTDTQYF.